Described below is a single T cell receptor beta chain sequence and its context. Its cognate antigen is unknown. A CD45RO-CCR7+CD27+CD95- phenotype identified naive CD8+ T cells. The source of the sample is a study of CXCR3-negative and CXCR3-positive naive CD8 T cells. Whole-study results and caveats: Naive cells positive for CXCR3 carried more hydrophobic TRB CDR3s than CXCR3-negative ones. Memory CD8+ cells had much lower diversity, and both naive subsets had comparably high diversity.

UMI-labeled 5' RACE yielded the TRB cDNA libraries. No DNA is given; TCRdb re-called the 5' RACE reads and lists each CDR3 protein once. Its listing shows about 90,000 distinct CDR3 sequences. What was sequenced was naive CXCR3+ CD8+ T cells from blood. Subset denoted: CD45RO-CCR7+CD27+CD95- naive CD8+ T cells expressing CXCR3 (TNR3+). The source is a human donor in good health. Some clones in this sample may be carry-over from other donors' samples.

The CDR3: CTSSLPTGASNQPQHF. The chain combines TRBV28 with TRBJ1-5; the D call of TRBD1 rests on TCRdb alone, since no DNA is present to check it. Looked up from germline, CDR1 is MDHEN and CDR2 is SYDVKM. The CDR3 runs to 16 residues. The entire variable domain, with the rest obtained from reference TRBV28 and TRBJ1-5, is as follows: DVKVTQSSRYLVKRTGEKVFLECVQDMDHENMFWYRQDPGLGLRLIYFSYDVKMKEKGDIPEGYSVSREKKERFSLILESASTNQTSMYLCTSSLPTGASNQPQHFGDGTRLSIL.